Each of the 26 T cell receptor beta chains below was sequenced from the same sample in a study of blood T cell repertoires in COVID-19. Using immunoSEQ multiplex PCR, the repertoire was profiled, and TCRdb retains in-frame clones only, with some absent. The data contain approximately 160,000 clones, roughly 83% of them singletons. Material for sequencing was PBMCs or T cells enriched from blood (not recorded which). The receptors come from a woman between 50 and 59 years old who had recovered from COVID-19.

Here the CDR3 DNA reads TGTGCCAGTAGTATCGAACAGTACTATGGCTACACCTTC. Its protein is CASSIEQYYGYTF. V gene TRBV19 combines with J gene TRBJ1-2, with D uncertain. Germline V gene lookup returns CDR1 LNHDA and CDR2 SQIVND (reference sequence). Trimming removed 3 bases from V and 3 bases from J, with 8 bases in between. The CDR3 spans 13 residues.

With respect to this clone: Within the sample, other DNA sequences also encode this same CDR3. The chain uses TRBV5-1 and TRBJ1-1; D unclear. CDR1 and CDR2 from the germline V gene are SGHRS and YFSETQ. V lost 0 bases, J lost 2 bases, and 8 bases lay in between. The CDR3 contains 14 residues. Here the CDR3 reads CASSLAGQNTEAFF. CDR3 bases: TGCGCCAGCAGCTTGGCCGGTCAAAACACTGAAGCTTTCTTT.

V usage is TRBV9 and J usage is TRBJ2-6, with D maybe TRBD2 (5 bases). Deletions cut 3 bases from V and 0 bases from J, with 7 bases between. Germline CDR1 and CDR2: SGDLS and YYNGEE. CDR3 length: 15 residues. The chain's CDR3 is CASSGGRSGANVLTF. CDR3 nucleotide sequence: TGTGCCAGCAGCGGAGGGCGCTCTGGGGCCAACGTCCTGACTTTC.

The V and J genes are TRBV9 and TRBJ2-1, with 7 nucleotides matching TRBD2. The V and J ends lost 0 bases and 9 bases, in that order; junction bases with no gene match: 9. From germline, CDR1 is SGDLS and CDR2 YYNGEE. The CDR3 extends over 15 amino acids. CDR3 nucleotide sequence: TGTGCCAGCAGCGTAGATGTACTAGCGTGGGCTGAGCAGTTCTTC. Protein sequence: CASSVDVLAWAEQFF.

This clone was observed a few times. The chain carries TRBV10-3 and TRBJ2-1, with 13 bases aligning to TRBD2. CDR1 and CDR2 (germline): ENHRY, SYGVKD. Trimming removed 2 bases from V and 8 bases from J; junction bases left unmatched: 3. The CDR3 has 15 amino acids. The CDR3 is CAISEGGLAGYEQFF. DNA of the CDR3: TGTGCCATCAGTGAGGGGGGACTAGCGGGGTATGAGCAGTTCTTC.

The V call is TRBV7-9, the J call TRBJ2-2, with 11 bases identical to TRBD2. This CDR3 has 16 amino acids. V was pared by 3 bases and J by 5 bases, with 5 bases of the junction left unmatched. Germline values: CDR1 SEHNR, CDR2 FQNEAQ (reference sequence). The CDR3 sequence: CASSFPLAGGTGELFF. CDR3 coding DNA: TGTGCCAGCAGCTTTCCGTTAGCGGGAGGGACCGGGGAGCTGTTTTTT.

In this sample, this clone turned up a few times. This chain connects TRBV6-5 to TRBJ1-1, with TRBD1 identical over 9 bases. The ends lost 1 base at V and 4 bases at J; junction bases unmatched: 4. Germline V gene lookup returns CDR1 MNHEY and CDR2 SVGAGI. The CDR3 is 15 residues long. The DNA of the CDR3 is TGTGCCAGCAGTTACTGGACAGGGGAAAGCACTGAAGCTTTCTTT. Residues: CASSYWTGESTEAFF.

The chain links TRBV5-1 to TRBJ1-2; D might be TRBD1 (6 bases). Trimming pared 2 bases from V and 8 bases from J, leaving 19 bases between. The CDR3 has 15 residues. The germline V gene has CDR1 SGHRS and CDR2 YFSETQ. CDR3 sequence reads: CASSLSTGTMRGYTF. CDR3 nucleotide sequence: TGCGCCAGCAGCTTATCAACAGGGACCATGAGGGGCTACACCTTC.

CDR3 DNA sequence: TGTGCCAGCAGCTCACTGACAGGGCATCAGCCCCAGCATTTT. It is translated as CASSSLTGHQPQHF. The chain links TRBV7-9 to TRBJ1-5, with TRBD1 matching over 7 bases. In germline, CDR1 is SEHNR, CDR2 FQNEAQ (reference sequence). The junction had 5 bases not matched to a gene; V was cut back by 4 bases and J by 5 bases. This CDR3 region has 14 residues.

The table lists this clone with a count of one. The chain has TRBV7-9 and TRBJ2-7; a weak D match, TRBD2 (5 bases). CDR1 and CDR2 (germline): SEHNR, FQNEAQ (reference sequence). This CDR3 contains 13 residues. Deletions cut 5 bases from V and 3 bases from J, with 11 bases between. CDR3: CASSPKRLYEQYV. CDR3 in DNA: TGTGCCAGCAGCCCTAAGCGGCTCTACGAGCAGTACGTC.

The J gene is TRBJ1-1, the V gene TRBV6-5, with D possibly matching TRBD1 (6 bases). The CDR3 runs to 13 residues. Germline V gene sequence: CDR1 MNHEY, CDR2 SVGAGI. Trimming removed 7 bases at V and 10 bases at J, with 19 bases between. This CDR3 is CASKPTMGAGAFF. CDR3 nucleotide sequence: TGTGCCAGCAAGCCGACGATGGGGGCGGGAGCTTTCTTT.

This chain connects TRBV6-2 or TRBV6-3 to TRBJ1-1; TRBD1 matches 9 bases. Trimming at V came to 4 bases and at J to 11 bases, leaving 8 bases not matched to a gene. The CDR3 has 13 amino acids. Germline V CDR1 and CDR2: MNHEY, SVGEGT. The DNA for the CDR3 is TGTGCCAGCAGTTTGACTACGACAGGGGGTGCTTTCTTT. This encodes CASSLTTTGGAFF.

This chain connects TRBV19 to TRBJ2-4, with 13 bases identical to TRBD2. Germline trimming cut 4 bases from V and 0 bases from J; bases unmatched to any gene: 12. The CDR3 totals 20 residues. Germline assignment: CDR1 LNHDA and CDR2 SQIVND (reference sequence). CDR3 nucleotides: TGTGCCAGTAGTAGACGCGGGACTAGCGGGACGAACTTAGCCAAAAACATTCAGTACTTC. The encoded protein is CASSRRGTSGTNLAKNIQYF.

The genes are TRBV5-5 and TRBJ2-1; D perhaps matches TRBD2 (5 bases). V was shortened by 4 bases and J by 4 bases, with 15 bases between the two germline ends. CDR1 and CDR2 (germline): SGHKS, YYEKEE (reference sequence). This CDR3 is 15 amino acids long. The DNA for the CDR3 is TGTGCCAGCAGCCGAACCCCCTGGACTTACAATGAGCAGTTCTTC. Translating it yields CASSRTPWTYNEQFF. The variable domain in full, with the rest retrieved from reference TRBV5-5 and TRBJ2-1, is DAGVTQSPTHLIKTRGQQVTLRCSPISGHKSVSWYQQVLGQGPQFIFQYYEKEERGRGNFPDRFSARQFPNYSSELNVNALLLGDSALYLCASSRTPWTYNEQFFGPGTRLTVL.

This clone appeared a few times. The V and J genes are TRBV4-3 and TRBJ2-6; maybe TRBD2 (6 bases). The CDR3 consists of 18 residues. Germline lookup yields CDR1 LGHNA and CDR2 YSLEER. V was pared by 6 bases and J by 0 bases, with 18 bases between. This CDR3 is CASSLLAGQISGANVLTF. CDR3 bases: TGCGCCAGCAGTCTCCTTGCGGGGCAAATCTCTGGGGCCAACGTCCTGACTTTC.

The chain combines TRBV5-1 with TRBJ1-5, with D possibly being TRBD1 (5 bases). Trimming removed 5 bases from V and 1 base from J, with 16 bases in between. Per the germline V gene, CDR1 is SGHRS and CDR2 is YFSETQ. There are 16 residues in the CDR3. Here the CDR3 DNA reads TGCGCCAGCAGTCCGGCGGGGGACCCAAGCAATCAGCCCCAGCATTTT. Residues: CASSPAGDPSNQPQHF.

V usage is TRBV21-1 and J usage is TRBJ2-3; TRBD2 is taken as the D call from the table, unchecked against the DNA. TRBV21-1 is labeled a pseudogene. The length of the CDR3 is 18 residues. Here the CDR3 reads CASNKGPSGIRAPDTQYF. The CDR3 bases are TGTGCCAGCAACAAAGGACCTAGCGGGATCAGAGCACCAGATACGCAGTATTTT.

This clone was found once. The rearrangement joins TRBV5-1 to TRBJ1-2; D is undetermined. The CDR3 is made up of 15 amino acids. V dropped 3 bases and J dropped 3 bases, with 15 bases sitting between them. Germline lookup yields CDR1 SGHRS and CDR2 YFSETQ. The CDR3 spells CASSSRRPPDYGYTF. The CDR3 nucleotides read TGCGCCAGCAGCTCCAGGAGGCCTCCCGACTATGGCTACACCTTC.

This chain links TRBV24-1 with TRBJ2-1; D is unresolved. The CDR3 loop spans 13 amino acids. In germline, CDR1 is KGHDR, CDR2 SFDVKD. Trimming pared 3 bases from V and 10 bases from J, leaving 12 bases between. DNA of the CDR3: TGTGCCACCAGTGATCGGTCCACTGAAGAGCAGTTCTTC. Protein product: CATSDRSTEEQFF.

This clone has a single count. CDR3 in DNA: TGTGCCTGGGTCGGAAGCGGGGGCGATGAGCAGTTCTTC. It translates to CAWVGSGGDEQFF. The chain combines TRBV30 with TRBJ2-1; 8 bases fit TRBD2. J was trimmed by 8 bases and V by 5 bases; bases with no gene match: 8. The CDR3 sequence is 13 residues long. Germline V CDR1 and CDR2: GTSNPN, SVGIG (reference sequence).

The rearrangement joins TRBV28 to TRBJ1-4; D might be TRBD1 (6 bases). This CDR3 is built from 15 residues. Germline CDR1 and CDR2: MDHEN and SYDVKM. The V end was cut by 8 bases, the J end by 0 bases, with 13 bases between. The DNA for the CDR3 is TGTGCCAGCCGGGGGGCTTCCGCAACTAATGAAAAACTGTTTTTT. Its protein is CASRGASATNEKLFF.

The rearrangement links TRBV4-3 to TRBJ1-4; perhaps TRBD1 as D (5 bases). In germline, CDR1 is LGHNA, CDR2 YSLEER. The ends were cut back, 4 bases at V and 5 bases at J, with 14 bases in the middle. This CDR3 has 15 amino acids. Written as DNA, the CDR3 is TGCGCCAGCAGCCCTCAGGGAGGAGTGAATGAAAAACTGTTTTTT. Amino acids: CASSPQGGVNEKLFF.

The V gene is TRBV10-3, the J gene TRBJ1-6; D might be TRBD1 (5 bases). CDR1 ENHRY and CDR2 SYGVKD come from the germline V gene. V was pared by 6 bases and J by 3 bases, with 12 bases between. The CDR3 sequence is 15 residues long. The CDR3 reads CAIRQDSFYNSPLHF. For the CDR3, the DNA is TGTGCCATCAGGCAAGACAGCTTCTATAATTCACCCCTCCACTTT.

This chain joins TRBV5-5 and TRBJ1-2, with D hard to call. V gave up 1 base and J gave up 4 bases, with 29 bases separating them. Germline CDR1 is SGHKS and CDR2 is YYEKEE (reference sequence). The CDR3 sequence is 20 residues long. The CDR3 region is CASSLLFRRTRTPTGYGYTF. The DNA for the CDR3 is TGTGCCAGCAGCTTGCTTTTTCGTCGGACTAGGACCCCAACGGGCTATGGCTACACCTTC.

This clone turned up a few times. V usage is TRBV28 and J usage is TRBJ1-1; tentative D call: TRBD1 (5 bases). This CDR3 is 14 amino acids long. The germline gives CDR1 MDHEN, CDR2 SYDVKM. V was cut by 1 base and J by 5 bases, with 11 bases left in between. The DNA for the CDR3 is TGTGCCAGCAGTTTATCGATGGGGGGGACTGAAGCTTTCTTT. It is translated as CASSLSMGGTEAFF.

This rearrangement joins TRBV30 to TRBJ1-2; no clear D gene. Trimming cost V 7 bases and J 4 bases, with 16 bases left between them. The germline CDR1 and CDR2 sequences are GTSNPN and SVGIG (reference sequence). The CDR3 spans 13 residues. The CDR3 loop is CASNFKPSYGYTF. CDR3 sequence (DNA): TGTGCCTCCAATTTTAAGCCGTCCTATGGCTACACCTTC. Full variable domain (rest looked up from reference TRBV30 and TRBJ1-2): SQTIHQWPATLVQPVGSPLSLECTVEGTSNPNLYWYRQAAGRGLQLLFYSVGIGQISSEVPQNLSASRPQDRQFILSSKKLLLSDSGFYLCASNFKPSYGYTFGSGTRLTVV.